The 7 T cell receptor beta chains below come from one sample, sequenced in a study of CD8 T cells in ankylosing spondylitis. Each CDR3 protein is one row after TCRdb ran MiXCR on the 5' RACE reads. In the table there are 200,000 to 250,000 distinct CDR3 sequences, roughly 24% of which are singletons. Sequences were obtained from blood, either unsorted or a sorted T cell fraction (not recorded which). The receptors were gathered from a male donor with ankylosing spondylitis or in good health (not recorded which).

In its sample, this clonotype was seen many times. This sequence joins TRBV15 and TRBJ2-2; D might be TRBD2 (6 bases). The V end was cut by 6 bases, the J end by 5 bases, with 16 bases between. The CDR3 has 15 residues. The germline gives CDR1 LNHNV, CDR2 YYDKDF (reference sequence). The CDR3 nucleotides read TGTGCCACCAGGTCCGGTACTAGCAAAACCGGGGAGCTGTTTTTT. Its translation is CATRSGTSKTGELFF.

This clonotype was observed at least ten times. The chain employs TRBV6-5 and TRBJ2-1; 7 bases are a match to TRBD2. The CDR3 is 17 residues long. J was trimmed by 6 bases and V by 0 bases; bases with no gene match: 11. Germline values: CDR1 MNHEY, CDR2 SVGAGI. The CDR3 loop is CASSYSLADAKINEQFF. The CDR3 nucleotides read TGTGCCAGCAGTTACTCGCTAGCGGACGCAAAGATCAATGAGCAGTTCTTC.

This clonotype came up many times. The chain has TRBV7-9 and TRBJ1-4, with a tentative D call TRBD1 (5 bases). Trimming took 5 bases from V and 2 from J, leaving 12 bases between them. The CDR3 is made up of 15 amino acids. CDR1 and CDR2 (germline): SEHNR, FQNEAQ (reference sequence). CDR3 sequence: CASSKLTATNEKLFF. As DNA, the CDR3 is TGTGCCAGCAGCAAACTGACAGCGACTAATGAAAAACTGTTTTTT.

In this sample, this clonotype turned up many times. The rearrangement uses TRBV12-3 or TRBV12-4 and TRBJ1-2, with D tentatively TRBD1 (5 bases). The V gene lost 6 bases and the J gene lost 8 bases, with 10 bases spanning the gap. The CDR3 runs to 11 residues. This CDR3 reads CASRSGGGYTF. The DNA of the CDR3 is TGTGCCAGCAGGAGTGGGGGAGGCTACACCTTC.

This clonotype was seen many times. This rearrangement joins TRBV11-2 to TRBJ2-7; tentative D call: TRBD2 (5 bases). Germline loops: CDR1 SGHAT, CDR2 FQNNGV. The CDR3 covers 14 residues. The V and J ends lost 5 bases and 3 bases respectively, with 14 bases between them. This CDR3 reads CASSRTVGSYEQYF. The CDR3 nucleotides read TGTGCCAGCAGCCGGACTGTCGGCAGCTACGAGCAGTACTTC.

The chain links TRBV5-6 to TRBJ2-1; D gene unclear. The germline CDR1 and CDR2 sequences are SGHDT and YYEEEE. CDR3 length: 11 amino acids. V was pared by 4 bases and J by 9 bases, with 8 bases between. CDR3 coding DNA: TGTGCCAGCAGCGCGGTTGGTGAGCAGTTCTTC. Translation: CASSAVGEQFF.

The chain carries TRBV19 and TRBJ2-5, with a weak D call TRBD2 (6 bases). The germline gives CDR1 LNHDA, CDR2 SQIVND (reference sequence). CDR3 size: 17 residues. V was pared by 1 base and J by 1 base, with 16 bases between. The CDR3 loop reads CASSIVGGIGPQETQYF. In DNA, the CDR3 is TGTGCCAGTAGTATAGTCGGGGGAATAGGTCCCCAAGAGACCCAGTACTTC.